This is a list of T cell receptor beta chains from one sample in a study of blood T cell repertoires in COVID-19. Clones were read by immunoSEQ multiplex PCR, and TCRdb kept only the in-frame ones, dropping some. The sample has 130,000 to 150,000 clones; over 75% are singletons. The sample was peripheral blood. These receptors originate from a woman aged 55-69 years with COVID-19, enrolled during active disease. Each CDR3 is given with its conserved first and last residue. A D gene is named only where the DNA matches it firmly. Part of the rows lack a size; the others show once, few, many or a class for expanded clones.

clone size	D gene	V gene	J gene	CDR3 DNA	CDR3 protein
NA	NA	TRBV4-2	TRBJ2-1	TGTGCCAGCAGCCAAGCCGACAATGAGCAGTTCTTC	CASSQADNEQFF
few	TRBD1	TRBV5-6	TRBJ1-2	TGTGCCAGCAGCTCGATGACAGGGGGGTTTTGGTATGGCTACACCTTC	CASSSMTGGFWYGYTF
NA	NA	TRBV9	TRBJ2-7	TGTGCCAGCAGCGGTGAGGAGGGTCGGGCGGATGTCCCCTACGAGCAGTACTTC	CASSGEEGRADVPYEQYF
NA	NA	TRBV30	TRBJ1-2	TGTGCCTGGATGCTAGCTAACTATGGCTACACCTTC	CAWMLANYGYTF
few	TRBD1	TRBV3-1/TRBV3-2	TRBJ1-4	TGTGCCAGCAGCCAAGTTACGACAGGGACCCCTTTTAAACTGTTTTTT	CASSQVTTGTPFKLFF
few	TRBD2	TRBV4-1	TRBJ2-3	TGCGCCAGCAGCCAAGATGTAGCGGGGGGGCGATATACGCAGTATTTT	CASSQDVAGGRYTQYF
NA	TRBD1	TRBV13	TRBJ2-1	TGTGCCAGCAGGGTAGGACAGGGATACAATGAGCAGTTCTTC	CASRVGQGYNEQFF
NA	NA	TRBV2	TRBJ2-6	TGTGCCAGCAGTGAACGGGGTACCAACTCTGGGGCCAACGTCCTGACTTTC	CASSERGTNSGANVLTF
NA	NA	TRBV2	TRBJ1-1	TGTGCCAGCAGGGCCAGACGGACAGTTGAAGCTTTCTTT	CASRARRTVEAFF
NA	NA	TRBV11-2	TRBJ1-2	TGTGCCAGCAGCTTGCGGGCAGACAACTATGGCTACACCTTC	CASSLRADNYGYTF
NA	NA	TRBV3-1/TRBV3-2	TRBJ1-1	TGTGCCAGCAGCCAAGTGGCGGATATAGCTTTCTTT	CASSQVADIAFF
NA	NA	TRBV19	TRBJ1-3	TGTGCCAGTAGTAGCCTGCGCGCCTACTCTGGAAACACCATATATTTT	CASSSLRAYSGNTIYF
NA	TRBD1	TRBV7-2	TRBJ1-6	TGTGCCAGCAGCTTAATGACAGGGTCTGATTCACCCCTCCACTTT	CASSLMTGSDSPLHF
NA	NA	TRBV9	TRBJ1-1	TGTGCCAGCAGCGCACGGACAGATGGAACTGAAGCTTTCTTT	CASSARTDGTEAFF
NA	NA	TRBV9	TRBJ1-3	TGTGCCACCTCCACGGGGGGGAGACTCTCACACTCTTATGACACCATATATTTT	CATSTGGRLSHSYDTIYF
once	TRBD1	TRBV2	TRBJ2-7	TGTGCCAGCAGTGAGCTCCTCACAGGGGGAAGCGGCGAGCAGTACTTC	CASSELLTGGSGEQYF
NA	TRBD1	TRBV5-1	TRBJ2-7	TGCGCCAGCAACGGACAGGGGGCCAACGAGCAGTACTTC	CASNGQGANEQYF
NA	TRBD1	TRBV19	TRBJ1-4	TGTGCCAGTAGTGAAGGGGGCTTGGATGAAAAACTGTTTTTT	CASSEGGLDEKLFF
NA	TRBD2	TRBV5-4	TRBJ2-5	TGTGCCAGCAGTCCCGGGGGGATCAACCAAGAGACCCAGTACTTC	CASSPGGINQETQYF
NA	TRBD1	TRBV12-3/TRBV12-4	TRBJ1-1	TGTCTCAGGGGGATAAACACTGAAGCTTTCTTT	CLRGINTEAFF
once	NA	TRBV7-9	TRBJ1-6	TGTGCCAGCAGCTTAGCTCCTGATAATTCACCCCTCCACTTT	CASSLAPDNSPLHF
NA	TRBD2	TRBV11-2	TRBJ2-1	TGTGCCAGCACCACACGACTAGCGGGGGACTACAATGAGCAGTTCTTC	CASTTRLAGDYNEQFF